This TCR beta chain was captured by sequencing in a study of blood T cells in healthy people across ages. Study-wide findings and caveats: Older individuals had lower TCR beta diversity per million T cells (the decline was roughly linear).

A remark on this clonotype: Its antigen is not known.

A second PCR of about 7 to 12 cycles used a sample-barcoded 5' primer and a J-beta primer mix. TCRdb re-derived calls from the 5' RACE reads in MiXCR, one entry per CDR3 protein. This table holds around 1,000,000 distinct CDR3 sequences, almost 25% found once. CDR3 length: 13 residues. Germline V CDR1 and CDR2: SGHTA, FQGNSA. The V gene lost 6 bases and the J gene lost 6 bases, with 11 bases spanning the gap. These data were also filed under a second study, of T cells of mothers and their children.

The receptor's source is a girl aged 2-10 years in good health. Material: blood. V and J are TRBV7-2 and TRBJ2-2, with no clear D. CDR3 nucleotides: TGTGCCAGCAGGGGCCCTTCTTCCGGGGAGCTGTTTTTT. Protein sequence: CASRGPSSGELFF.